A selection of T cell receptor beta chains follows, all from one sample in a study of blood T cells in healthy people across ages. One entry per CDR3 protein results from TCRdb running MiXCR on the 5' RACE reads. The sample has 1.5 million or so distinct CDR3 sequences, 40% to 45% seen once. Specimen: blood. All receptors derive from a woman aged 18-35 years in good health. The CDR3 runs from the conserved cysteine through the conserved F or W. Each record gives: D gene, V gene, CDR3 length, clone size, J gene, CDR3 protein, CDR3 DNA. A D gene is named only where the DNA matches it firmly. Where a row states a size, it is once, few, many or the class of an expanded clone; other rows omit it.

TRBD1	TRBV10-3	16	NA	TRBJ2-7	CAIGTGGAAQPNEQYF	TGTGCCATCGGGACAGGGGGCGCGGCGCAACCCAATGAGCAGTACTTC
TRBD1	TRBV3-1	15	NA	TRBJ2-2	CASAGRDRGTGELFF	TGTGCCAGCGCCGGCCGGGACAGGGGAACCGGGGAGCTGTTTTTT
NA	TRBV7-8	17	NA	TRBJ2-1	CASSPVRLGSSYNEQFF	TGTGCCAGCAGCCCCGTCCGTCTGGGGAGCTCCTACAATGAGCAGTTCTTC
NA	TRBV20-1	14	once	TRBJ2-7	CSAREQVSTHEQYF	TGCAGTGCTAGAGAACAGGTCAGCACCCACGAGCAGTACTTC
TRBD1	TRBV12-3/TRBV12-4	17	NA	TRBJ2-4	CASSGGTGGSSRNIQYF	TGTGCCAGCAGTGGGGGGACAGGGGGCAGTTCCCGAAACATTCAGTACTTC
NA	TRBV6-2/TRBV6-3	15	NA	TRBJ2-5	CASRGGALSDNEQYF	TGTGCCAGCAGGGGGGGGGCTCTAAGCGACAATGAGCAGTACTTC
TRBD1	TRBV11-2	15	many	TRBJ2-1	CASSFGTGSYNEQFF	TGTGCCAGCAGCTTCGGGACAGGGTCCTACAATGAGCAGTTCTTC
NA	TRBV4-1	14	few	TRBJ2-5	CASSLLPRQETQYF	TGCGCCAGCAGCCTCTTACCGCGCCAAGAGACCCAGTACTTC
NA	TRBV29-1	15	few	TRBJ1-2	CSVGHRTATNYGYTF	TGCAGCGTTGGGCATAGGACAGCCACTAACTATGGCTACACCTTC
NA	TRBV7-9	14	few	TRBJ2-5	CASSFAQGRETQYF	TGTGCCAGCAGCTTCGCTCAGGGGCGGGAGACCCAGTACTTC
NA	TRBV4-3	15	NA	TRBJ2-5	CASSQDAASQETQYF	TGCGCCAGCAGCCAAGATGCCGCTTCTCAAGAGACCCAGTACTTC
NA	TRBV12-3/TRBV12-4	14	few	TRBJ2-1	CASSLCGPYNEQFF	TGTGCCAGCAGTTTATGTGGGCCCTACAATGAGCAGTTCTTC
NA	TRBV6-2/TRBV6-3	15	few	TRBJ1-2	CASTFSGRRPYGYTF	TGTGCCAGCACTTTCTCCGGCAGGCGTCCCTATGGCTACACCTTC
NA	TRBV5-1	16	few	TRBJ2-3	CASSFLAVTSTDTQYF	TGCGCCAGCAGCTTCCTAGCAGTTACTAGCACAGATACGCAGTATTTT
NA	TRBV7-2	16	NA	TRBJ2-1	CASSLKWEDSYNEQFF	TGTGCCAGCAGCCTCAAGTGGGAGGATTCCTACAATGAGCAGTTCTTC
NA	TRBV12-3/TRBV12-4	11	NA	TRBJ2-2	CASTVTGELFF	TGTGCCAGCACCGTCACCGGGGAGCTGTTTTTT
NA	TRBV6-2/TRBV6-3	15	few	TRBJ2-5	CASTRRTDLRETQYF	TGTGCCAGCACCAGAAGGACTGATCTCCGGGAGACCCAGTACTTC
NA	TRBV7-9	13	NA	TRBJ1-1	CASSEADSTEAFF	TGTGCCAGCAGTGAAGCAGATTCCACTGAAGCTTTCTTT
NA	TRBV20-1	17	few	TRBJ1-4	CSARVSGKGSTNEKLFF	TGCAGTGCTAGAGTCTCCGGAAAAGGATCAACTAATGAAAAACTGTTTTTT
NA	TRBV29-1	16	many	TRBJ2-1	CSVGLLRVEGPNEQFF	TGCAGCGTTGGGTTACTCAGGGTCGAAGGCCCCAATGAGCAGTTCTTC